The present T cell receptor beta chain was sequenced within a study of T cells in tumors after PD-1 blockade. Concerning this clone itself: Its antigen is currently unknown.

Trimming took off 8 bases at V and 2 bases at J, with 12 bases between the two ends. The CDR3 totals 13 residues. Germline V CDR1 and CDR2: SNHLY, FYNNEI. Overall study findings and caveats: Expanded exhausted CD8+ clones after therapy were mostly novel clonotypes.

Profiled with immunoSEQ multiplex PCR; TCRdb holds only in-frame clones, not every one. The sample has 13,000 to 15,000 clones, 55% to 70% seen once. Sequences were derived from tumor tissue, sampled after anti-PD-1 treatment. The chain uses TRBV2 and TRBJ2-5, with D perhaps matching TRBD2 (6 bases). The receptor was isolated from a human donor with cutaneous squamous cell carcinoma. The CDR3 nucleotides are TGTGCCAGCCTGAGTGGGGGGCAAGAGACCCAGTACTTC. Translated: CASLSGGQETQYF. The full variable domain, with the rest looked up from reference TRBV2 and TRBJ2-5, is EPEVTQTPSHQVTQMGQEVILRCVPISNHLYFYWYRQILGQKVEFLVSFYNNEISEKSEIFDDQFSVERPDGSNFTLKIRSTKLEDSAMYFCASLSGGQETQYFGPGTRLLVL.